Described below is a single T cell receptor beta chain sequence and its context. The authors' processing: Using reference gene primer amplification, nucleated cell counts were estimated. Clones were read by immunoSEQ multiplex PCR, and TCRdb kept only the in-frame ones, dropping some. V, J and clone size are taken as reported in that table, and D and trimming were inferred from the DNA itself. The sample yields about 360,000 clones, more than 85% seen once. With V trimmed by 1 base and J by 3 bases, 7 bases remained unmatched. Germline CDR1 is LNHNV and CDR2 is YYDKDF (reference sequence). CDR3 length: 16 amino acids. This entry belongs to a study of blood T cell repertoires in COVID-19. Overall study context: Material from acute and convalescent COVID-19 was sourced from the United States, Italy and Spain. PBMCs, B-cell-depleted T cells, or T cells were the source of the cDNA or gDNA that made up the material.

This clonotype originated in a human donor in a cohort sampled during active COVID-19. This chain uses TRBV15 with TRBJ1-2; 8 bases fit TRBD1. The sample taken for sequencing was peripheral blood. CDR3 residues: CATSRGPGQAYYGYTF. CDR3 DNA: TGTGCCACCAGCAGAGGTCCGGGACAGGCGTACTATGGCTACACCTTC.